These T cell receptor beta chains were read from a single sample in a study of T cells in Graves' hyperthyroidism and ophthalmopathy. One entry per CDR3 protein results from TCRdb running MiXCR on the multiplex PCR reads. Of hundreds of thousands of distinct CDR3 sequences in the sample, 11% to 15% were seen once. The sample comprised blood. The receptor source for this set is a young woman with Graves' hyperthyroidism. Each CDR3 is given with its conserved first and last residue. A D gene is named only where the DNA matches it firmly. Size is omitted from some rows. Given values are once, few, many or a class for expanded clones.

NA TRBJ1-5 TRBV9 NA TGTGCCAGCAGCGTTTCTGGAAGCAATCAGCCCCAGCATTTT CASSVSGSNQPQHF
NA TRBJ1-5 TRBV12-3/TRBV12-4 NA TGTGCCAGCAGTCCTTATAAGGGACAGCCCCAGCATTTT CASSPYKGQPQHF
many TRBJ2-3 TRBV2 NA TGTGCCAGCAGTGTGAGCGTCAGGGGGGCGGCAGATACGCAGTATTTT CASSVSVRGAADTQYF
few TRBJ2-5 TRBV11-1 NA TGTGCCAGCAGCCTTGACCTGAATCGGGAGACCCAGTACTTC CASSLDLNRETQYF
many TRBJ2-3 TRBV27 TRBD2 TGTGCCAGTGGATTCACTGCCGGGAGGCGGGGAGATACGCAGTATTTT CASGFTAGRRGDTQYF
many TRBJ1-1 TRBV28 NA TGTGCCAGCAGTTTAGGCCCGGACGAAGCTTTCTTT CASSLGPDEAFF
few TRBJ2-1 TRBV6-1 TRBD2 TGTGCCAGCAGTTGGGATAGCGGGGAGTACAATGAGCAGTTCTTC CASSWDSGEYNEQFF
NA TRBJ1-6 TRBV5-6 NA TGTGCCAGCAGCTTGGAGGGACAAGGCTATTCACCCCTCCACTTT CASSLEGQGYSPLHF
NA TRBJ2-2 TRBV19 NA TGTGCCAGTAGTACCCTGACTAGGAACACCGGGGAGCTGTTTTTT CASSTLTRNTGELFF
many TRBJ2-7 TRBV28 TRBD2 TGTGCCAGCAGTTTATCAGCGGGATGGGCCCACGAGCAGTACTTC CASSLSAGWAHEQYF
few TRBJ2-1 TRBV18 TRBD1 TGTGCCAGCTCACCATCGTGGGACAGTTACAATGAGCAGTTCTTC CASSPSWDSYNEQFF
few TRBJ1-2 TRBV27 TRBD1 TGTGCCAGCAGTTCTCAAGGACAGGGCCCGAGGACTAGGGGCTACACCTTC CASSSQGQGPRTRGYTF
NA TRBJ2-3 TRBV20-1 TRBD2 TGCAGTCCGGAGGCGGGAGCGGGGTGGGGCACAGATACGCAGTATTTT CSPEAGAGWGTDTQYF
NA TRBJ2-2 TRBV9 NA TGTGCCAGCGGGAGGGGGCCCGGCCTAGGGGGCGGGGAGCTGTTTTTT CASGRGPGLGGGELFF
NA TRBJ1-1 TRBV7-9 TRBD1 TGTGCCAGCAGCCCAGCGACAGGGGGCTCCGGGGTAAACACTGAAGCTTTCTTT CASSPATGGSGVNTEAFF
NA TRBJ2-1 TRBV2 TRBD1 TGTGCCAGCTTGAAGGACAGGGACTACAATGAGCAGTTCTTC CASLKDRDYNEQFF
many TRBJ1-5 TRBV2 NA TGTGCCAGCAGCCGGTACAGGGCCGGCAATCAGCCCCAGCATTTT CASSRYRAGNQPQHF
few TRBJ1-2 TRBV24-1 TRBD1 TGTGCCACCAGTGATGGGACAGGGTATGGCTACACCTTC CATSDGTGYGYTF
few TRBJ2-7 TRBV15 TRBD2 TGTGCCGCCAGCATGGGCGGGAGGGCCATCGAGCAGTACTTC CAASMGGRAIEQYF
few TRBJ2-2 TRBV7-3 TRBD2 TGTGCCAGCAGCTTACGGGAGGGCCTTGGGGAGCTGTTTTTT CASSLREGLGELFF
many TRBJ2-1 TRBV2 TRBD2 TGTGCCAGCACCGGGACTAGCGGGAGGTCAACCTCCTACAATGAGCAGTTCTTC CASTGTSGRSTSYNEQFF